This is a list of T cell receptor beta chains from one sample in a study of cytomegalovirus exposure and HLA in healthy donors. Using immunoSEQ multiplex PCR, the repertoire was profiled, and TCRdb retains in-frame clones only, with some absent. The sample comprises about 140,000 clones, around 75% of which are singletons, and about 1.8% rests with the top ten. The specimen was PBMCs. These receptors all stem from a woman aged 40 to 50 in good health and CMV-seronegative. The CDR3 runs from the conserved cysteine through the conserved F or W. The D gene is left open where the match is weak. Clone size is stated in some rows and not others, as once, few, many or a class when expanded.

j_gene: TRBJ1-2
d_gene: NA
v_gene: TRBV7-9
abundance: NA
CDR3nt: TGTGCCAGCAGCTTAGGGTCGCGGGGGAGGAGCTATGGCTACACCTTC
CDR3aa: CASSLGSRGRSYGYTF

j_gene: TRBJ2-7
d_gene: TRBD2
v_gene: TRBV9
abundance: once
CDR3nt: TGTGCCAGCAGCGTAGGTCTAGCGGGGGCCTACGAGCAGTACTTC
CDR3aa: CASSVGLAGAYEQYF

j_gene: TRBJ1-3
d_gene: NA
v_gene: TRBV19
abundance: few
CDR3nt: TGTGCCAGTAGTATGGGCACCTCTGGAAACACCATATATTTT
CDR3aa: CASSMGTSGNTIYF

j_gene: TRBJ1-1
d_gene: TRBD1
v_gene: TRBV6-1
abundance: NA
CDR3nt: TGTGCCAGTGGACAGGCCCTACCTGGTGAAGCTTTCTTT
CDR3aa: CASGQALPGEAFF

j_gene: TRBJ1-3
d_gene: NA
v_gene: TRBV18
abundance: NA
CDR3nt: TGTGCCAGCTCATCTACAGGGTCCTCTGGAAACACCATATATTTT
CDR3aa: CASSSTGSSGNTIYF

j_gene: TRBJ2-7
d_gene: NA
v_gene: TRBV7-2
abundance: few
CDR3nt: TGTGCCAGCAGCTTCCGACAGGACGCCTACGAGCAGTACTTC
CDR3aa: CASSFRQDAYEQYF

j_gene: TRBJ1-5
d_gene: TRBD1
v_gene: TRBV7-9
abundance: NA
CDR3nt: TGTGCCAGCAGCCCGACAGGGTTCCAGCCCCAGCATTTT
CDR3aa: CASSPTGFQPQHF

j_gene: TRBJ2-7
d_gene: TRBD2
v_gene: TRBV15
abundance: few
CDR3nt: TGTGCCACCAGCAGAGCCCTCGCTTCTAGCGGGATGTATTACGAGCAGTACTTC
CDR3aa: CATSRALASSGMYYEQYF

j_gene: TRBJ1-2
d_gene: TRBD1
v_gene: TRBV7-9
abundance: NA
CDR3nt: TGTGCCAGCAGCTCAGACAGGGGGAGCACGGTTGGCTACACCTTC
CDR3aa: CASSSDRGSTVGYTF

j_gene: TRBJ2-3
d_gene: TRBD2
v_gene: TRBV6-1
abundance: NA
CDR3nt: TGTGCCAGCAGTGAAACTAGCGGGAGGGGCACAGATACGCAGTATTTT
CDR3aa: CASSETSGRGTDTQYF

j_gene: TRBJ2-5
d_gene: TRBD1
v_gene: TRBV15
abundance: NA
CDR3nt: TGTGCCACCAGCAATGGTGGGACAGGGCAAGAGACCCAGTACTTC
CDR3aa: CATSNGGTGQETQYF

j_gene: TRBJ2-1
d_gene: NA
v_gene: TRBV19
abundance: NA
CDR3nt: TGTGCCAGTAGTATATCAAAGCTGACATACAATGAGCAGTTCTTC
CDR3aa: CASSISKLTYNEQFF

j_gene: TRBJ2-3
d_gene: NA
v_gene: TRBV11-2
abundance: NA
CDR3nt: TGTGCCAGCAGCTTGACGAGGCCAGGGAAAGGTGTGGATACGCAGTATTTT
CDR3aa: CASSLTRPGKGVDTQYF

j_gene: TRBJ1-2
d_gene: NA
v_gene: TRBV7-9
abundance: NA
CDR3nt: TGTGCCAGCACTCTATCCCGCGGGGACCGCTATGGCTACACCTTC
CDR3aa: CASTLSRGDRYGYTF

j_gene: TRBJ1-4
d_gene: NA
v_gene: TRBV19
abundance: NA
CDR3nt: TGTGCCAGTAGTATGTGGGCAGGGAGGCCTGAAAAACTGTTTTTT
CDR3aa: CASSMWAGRPEKLFF

j_gene: TRBJ1-1
d_gene: NA
v_gene: TRBV6-4
abundance: once
CDR3nt: TGTGCCAGCAGTGCGCGGGCAGGCGGTGGGAACACTGAAGCTTTCTTT
CDR3aa: CASSARAGGGNTEAFF

j_gene: TRBJ1-2
d_gene: NA
v_gene: TRBV13
abundance: NA
CDR3nt: TGTGCCAGCAGCCCTCGACAGAACTATGGCTACACCTTC
CDR3aa: CASSPRQNYGYTF

j_gene: TRBJ2-1
d_gene: NA
v_gene: TRBV11-3
abundance: NA
CDR3nt: TGTGCCAGCAGCTTAATAGGGGGCAATGAGCAGTTCTTC
CDR3aa: CASSLIGGNEQFF

j_gene: TRBJ1-1
d_gene: NA
v_gene: TRBV9
abundance: NA
CDR3nt: TGTGCCAGCAGCGTAGGTCCCGGCACTGAAGCTTTCTTT
CDR3aa: CASSVGPGTEAFF

j_gene: TRBJ2-7
d_gene: TRBD1
v_gene: TRBV6-1
abundance: NA
CDR3nt: TGTGCCAGCAGTGAGCGACAGGGGTCCTACGAGCAGTACTTC
CDR3aa: CASSERQGSYEQYF

j_gene: TRBJ2-5
d_gene: TRBD1
v_gene: TRBV5-1
abundance: NA
CDR3nt: TGCGCCAGCAGTAGGACAGGGCTTGGAGAGACCCAGTACTTC
CDR3aa: CASSRTGLGETQYF

j_gene: TRBJ1-2
d_gene: TRBD1
v_gene: TRBV28
abundance: NA
CDR3nt: TGTGCCAGCAGCCCCGACAGGGGAGACTATGGCTACACCTTC
CDR3aa: CASSPDRGDYGYTF

j_gene: TRBJ1-2
d_gene: NA
v_gene: TRBV19
abundance: NA
CDR3nt: TGTGCCAGTAGTGCGGGGGGATATGGCTACACCTTC
CDR3aa: CASSAGGYGYTF